This T cell receptor beta chain is from a study of shared clonotypes between healthy human individuals. Broader study findings: Among the subsets, naive ones generally showed larger estimated richness than memory ones. The genetic and exposure-history diversity represented was limited by few donors. Clonotype sharing among the donors was expected to vary with sequencing depth.

CDR1 and CDR2 (germline): LNHDA, SQIVND (reference sequence). This CDR3 region has 14 residues. The V segment lost 6 bases and the J segment 5 bases; nucleotides outside the gene matches: 9. Using immunoSEQ multiplex PCR, the repertoire was profiled, and TCRdb retains in-frame clones only, with some absent. Here the sample spans some 2,000,000 clones, around 95% being singletons. Remarks on this clone: Its specificity is unknown.

Source material: naive CD4+ T cells sorted from blood. Subset: CD45RA+ positively selected. The TCR sequence derives from a man aged 18 to 29 in good health. The V and J genes are TRBV19 and TRBJ1-2, with 7 bases aligning to TRBD1. The CDR3 nucleotides read TGTGCCAGTAGCTCCCGACAGGGAAATTATGGCTACACCTTC. It translates to CASSSRQGNYGYTF.